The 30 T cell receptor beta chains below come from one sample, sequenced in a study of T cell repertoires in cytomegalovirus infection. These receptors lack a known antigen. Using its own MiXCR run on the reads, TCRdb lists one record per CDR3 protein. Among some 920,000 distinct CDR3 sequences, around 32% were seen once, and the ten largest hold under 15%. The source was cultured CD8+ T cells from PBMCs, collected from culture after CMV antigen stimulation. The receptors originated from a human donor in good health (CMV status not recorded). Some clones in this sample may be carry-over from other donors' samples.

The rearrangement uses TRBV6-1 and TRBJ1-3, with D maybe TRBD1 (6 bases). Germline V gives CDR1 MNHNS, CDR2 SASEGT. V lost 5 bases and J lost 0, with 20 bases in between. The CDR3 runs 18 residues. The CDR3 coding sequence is TGTGCCAGCAGTCCCATCCGGGGGACACCAATCTCTGGAAACACCATATATTTT. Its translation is CASSPIRGTPISGNTIYF.

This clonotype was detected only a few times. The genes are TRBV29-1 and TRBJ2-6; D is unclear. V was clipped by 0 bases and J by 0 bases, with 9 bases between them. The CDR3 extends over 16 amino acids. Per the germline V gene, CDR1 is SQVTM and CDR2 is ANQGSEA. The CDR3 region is CSVEDRRSSGANVLTF. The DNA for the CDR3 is TGCAGCGTTGAAGATCGGCGGAGCTCTGGGGCCAACGTCCTGACTTTC.

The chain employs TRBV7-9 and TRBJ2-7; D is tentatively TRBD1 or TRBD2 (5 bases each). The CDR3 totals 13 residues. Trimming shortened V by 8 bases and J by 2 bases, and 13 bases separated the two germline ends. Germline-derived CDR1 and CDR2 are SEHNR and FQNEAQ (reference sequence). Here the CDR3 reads CASLGAGAYEQYF. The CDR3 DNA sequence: TGTGCCAGCCTCGGGGCTGGGGCCTACGAGCAGTACTTC.

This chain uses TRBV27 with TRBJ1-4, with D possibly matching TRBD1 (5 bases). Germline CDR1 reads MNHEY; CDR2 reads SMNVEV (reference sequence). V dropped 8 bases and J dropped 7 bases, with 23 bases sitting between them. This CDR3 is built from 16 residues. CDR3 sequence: CASFPTRRPRGEKLFF. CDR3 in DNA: TGTGCCAGCTTTCCCACCCGTCGCCCAAGGGGTGAAAAACTGTTTTTT.

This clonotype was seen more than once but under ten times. CDR3 DNA: TGTGCCAGCAGCTTGGTACGGGGGGCGGGTTCACCCCTCCACTTT. Translating it yields CASSLVRGAGSPLHF. The V call is TRBV5-4, the J call TRBJ1-6; D perhaps matches TRBD1 (6 bases). Trimming removed 0 bases from V and 9 bases from J, with 13 bases in between. This CDR3 comprises 15 residues. Germline loops: CDR1 SGHNT, CDR2 YYREEE (reference sequence).

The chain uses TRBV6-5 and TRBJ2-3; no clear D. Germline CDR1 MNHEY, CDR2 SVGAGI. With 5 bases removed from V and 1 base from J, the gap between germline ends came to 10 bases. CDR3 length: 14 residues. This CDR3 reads CASSLGWGTDTQYF. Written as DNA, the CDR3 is TGTGCCAGCAGTCTGGGCTGGGGCACAGATACGCAGTATTTT.

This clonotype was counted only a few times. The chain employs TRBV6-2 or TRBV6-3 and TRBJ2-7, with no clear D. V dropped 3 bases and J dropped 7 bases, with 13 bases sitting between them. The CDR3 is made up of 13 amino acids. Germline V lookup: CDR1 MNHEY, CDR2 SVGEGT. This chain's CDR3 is CASSYTVSWEQYV. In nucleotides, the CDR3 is TGTGCCAGCAGTTATACGGTGTCCTGGGAGCAGTACGTC.

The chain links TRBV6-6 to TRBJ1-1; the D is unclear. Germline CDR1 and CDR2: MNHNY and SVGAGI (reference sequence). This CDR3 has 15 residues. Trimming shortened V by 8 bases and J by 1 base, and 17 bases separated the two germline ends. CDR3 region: CASAYLVAGNTEAFF. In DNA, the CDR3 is TGTGCCAGCGCCTACCTAGTGGCAGGGAACACTGAAGCTTTCTTT.

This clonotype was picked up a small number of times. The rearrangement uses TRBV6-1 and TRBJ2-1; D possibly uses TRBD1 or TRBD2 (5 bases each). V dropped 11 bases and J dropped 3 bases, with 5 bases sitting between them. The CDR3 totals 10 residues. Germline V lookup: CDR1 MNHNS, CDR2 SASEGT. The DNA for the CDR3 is TGTGCCGGGGGCTACAATGAGCAGTTCTTC. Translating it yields CAGGYNEQFF.

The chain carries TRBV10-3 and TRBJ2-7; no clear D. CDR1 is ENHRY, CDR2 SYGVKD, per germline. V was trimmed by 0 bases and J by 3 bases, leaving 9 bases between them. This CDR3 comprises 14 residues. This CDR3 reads CAISESRQNYEQYV. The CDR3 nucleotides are TGTGCCATCAGTGAGTCGAGGCAGAACTACGAGCAGTACGTC.

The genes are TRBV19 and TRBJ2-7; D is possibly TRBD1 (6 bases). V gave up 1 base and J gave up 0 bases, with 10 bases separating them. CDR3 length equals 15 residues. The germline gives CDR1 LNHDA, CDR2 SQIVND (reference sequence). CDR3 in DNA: TGTGCCAGTAGTATAGCAGGGGATGCCTCCTACGAGCAGTACTTC. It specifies CASSIAGDASYEQYF.

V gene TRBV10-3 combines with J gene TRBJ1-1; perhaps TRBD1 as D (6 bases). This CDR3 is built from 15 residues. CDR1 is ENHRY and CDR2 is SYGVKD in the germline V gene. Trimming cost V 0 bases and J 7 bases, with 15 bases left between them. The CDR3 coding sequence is TGTGCCATCAGTGAGTCGAGGCAGGGGAAGGGTGAAGCTTTCTTT. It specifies CAISESRQGKGEAFF.

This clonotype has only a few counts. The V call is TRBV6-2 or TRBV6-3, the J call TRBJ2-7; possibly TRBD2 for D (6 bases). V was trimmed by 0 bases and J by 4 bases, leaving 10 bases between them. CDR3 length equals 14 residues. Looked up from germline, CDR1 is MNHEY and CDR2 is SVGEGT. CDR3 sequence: CASSYSPGRYEQYV. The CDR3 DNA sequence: TGTGCCAGCAGTTACTCGCCAGGGAGGTACGAGCAGTACGTC.

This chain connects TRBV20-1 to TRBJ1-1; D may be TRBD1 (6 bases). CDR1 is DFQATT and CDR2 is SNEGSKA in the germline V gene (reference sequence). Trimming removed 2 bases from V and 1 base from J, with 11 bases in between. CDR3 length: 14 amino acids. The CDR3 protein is CSARPRGANTEAFF. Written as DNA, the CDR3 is TGCAGTGCTAGACCCCGGGGGGCGAACACTGAAGCTTTCTTT.

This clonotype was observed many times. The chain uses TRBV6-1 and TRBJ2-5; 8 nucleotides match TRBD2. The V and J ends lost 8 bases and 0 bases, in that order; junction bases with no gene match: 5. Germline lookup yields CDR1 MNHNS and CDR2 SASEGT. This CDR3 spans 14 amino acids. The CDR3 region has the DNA TGTGCCAGCCGCAAGACTAGCGACCAAGAGACCCAGTACTTC. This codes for CASRKTSDQETQYF.

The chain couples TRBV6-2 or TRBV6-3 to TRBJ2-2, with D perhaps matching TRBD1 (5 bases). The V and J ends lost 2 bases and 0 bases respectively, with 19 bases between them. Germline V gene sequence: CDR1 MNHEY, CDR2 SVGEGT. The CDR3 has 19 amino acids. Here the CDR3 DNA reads TGTGCCAGCAGTTACGATCGGACAAGGAAATACGCGAACACCGGGGAGCTGTTTTTT. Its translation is CASSYDRTRKYANTGELFF.

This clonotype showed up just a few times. The CDR3 protein is CASRDLNQPQHF. CDR3 nucleotides: TGTGCCAGCAGGGACCTCAATCAGCCCCAGCATTTT. This chain uses TRBV6-2 or TRBV6-3 with TRBJ1-5; D remains ambiguous. Trimming cost V 6 bases and J 3 bases, with 6 bases left between them. This CDR3 has 12 residues. Germline CDR1 is MNHEY and CDR2 is SVGEGT.

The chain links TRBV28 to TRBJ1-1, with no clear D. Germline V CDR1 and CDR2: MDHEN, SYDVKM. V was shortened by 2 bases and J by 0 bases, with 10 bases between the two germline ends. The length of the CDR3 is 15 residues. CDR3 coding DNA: TGTGCCAGCAGTTTAACACAGAACTTGAACACTGAAGCTTTCTTT. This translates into CASSLTQNLNTEAFF.

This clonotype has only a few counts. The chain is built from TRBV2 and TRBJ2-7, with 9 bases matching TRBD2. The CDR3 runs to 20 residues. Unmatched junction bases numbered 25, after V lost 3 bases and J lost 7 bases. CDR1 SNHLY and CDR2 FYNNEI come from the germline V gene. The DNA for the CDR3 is TGTGCCAGCAGTGAGCTAGGAGGGCGGGGGGGGACTCCCCCCTCTGGAGAGCAGTACGTC. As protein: CASSELGGRGGTPPSGEQYV.

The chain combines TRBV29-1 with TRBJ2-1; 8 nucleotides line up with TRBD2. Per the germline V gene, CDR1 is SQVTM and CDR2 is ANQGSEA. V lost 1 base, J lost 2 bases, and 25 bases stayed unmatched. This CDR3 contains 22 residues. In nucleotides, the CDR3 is TGCAGCGTTGAAGGTTGGTCGTCTACTGGGGGTTCGGGGACTAGACCCTACAATGAGCAGTTCTTC. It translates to CSVEGWSSTGGSGTRPYNEQFF.

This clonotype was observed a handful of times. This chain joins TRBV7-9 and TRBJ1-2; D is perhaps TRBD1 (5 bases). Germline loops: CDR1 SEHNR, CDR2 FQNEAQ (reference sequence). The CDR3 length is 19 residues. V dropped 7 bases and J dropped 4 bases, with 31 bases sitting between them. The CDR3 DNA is TGTGCCAGCACCCCCGGGGAGGGCCCAGGGCAGGACGGGAGCTATGGCTACACCTTC. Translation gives CASTPGEGPGQDGSYGYTF.

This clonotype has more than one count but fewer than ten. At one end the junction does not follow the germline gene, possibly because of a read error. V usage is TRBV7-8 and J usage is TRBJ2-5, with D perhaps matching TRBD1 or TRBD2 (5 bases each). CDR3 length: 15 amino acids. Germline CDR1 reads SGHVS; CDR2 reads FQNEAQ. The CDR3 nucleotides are TGTGCCAGCAGCCAGCCCCCGGGACCCGAAGACACCCAGTACTTC. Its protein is CASSQPPGPEDTQYF. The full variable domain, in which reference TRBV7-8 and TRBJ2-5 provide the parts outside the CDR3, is GAGVSQSPRYKVAKRGQDVALRCDPISGHVSLFWYQQALGQGPEFLTYFQNEAQLDKSGLPSDRFFAERPEGSVSTLKIQRTQQEDSAVYLCASSQPPGPEDTQYFGPGTRLLVL.

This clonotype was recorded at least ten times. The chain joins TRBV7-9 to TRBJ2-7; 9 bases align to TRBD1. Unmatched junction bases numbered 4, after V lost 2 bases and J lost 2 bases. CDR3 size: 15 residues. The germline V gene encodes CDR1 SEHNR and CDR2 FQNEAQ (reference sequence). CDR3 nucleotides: TGTGCCAGCAGCTTAAGGGGGACAGGGACCTACGAGCAGTACTTC. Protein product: CASSLRGTGTYEQYF.

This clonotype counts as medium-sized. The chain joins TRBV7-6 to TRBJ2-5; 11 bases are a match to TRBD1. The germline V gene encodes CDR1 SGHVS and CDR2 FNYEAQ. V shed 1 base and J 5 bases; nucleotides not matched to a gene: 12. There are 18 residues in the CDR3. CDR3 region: CASSLGLLGQGVRETQYF. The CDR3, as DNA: TGTGCCAGCAGCTTAGGCCTACTGGGACAGGGGGTACGGGAGACCCAGTACTTC. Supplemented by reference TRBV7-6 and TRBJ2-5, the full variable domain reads GAGVSQSPRYKVTKRGQDVALRCDPISGHVSLYWYRQALGQGPEFLTYFNYEAQQDKSGLPNDRFSAERPEGSISTLTIQRTEQRDSAMYRCASSLGLLGQGVRETQYFGPGTRLLVL.

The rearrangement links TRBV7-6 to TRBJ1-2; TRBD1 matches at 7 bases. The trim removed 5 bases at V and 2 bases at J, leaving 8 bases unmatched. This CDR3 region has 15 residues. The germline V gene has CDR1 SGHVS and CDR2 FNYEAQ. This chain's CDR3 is CASSVPGGRNYGYTF. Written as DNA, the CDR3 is TGTGCCAGCAGCGTCCCAGGGGGTAGAAACTATGGCTACACCTTC.

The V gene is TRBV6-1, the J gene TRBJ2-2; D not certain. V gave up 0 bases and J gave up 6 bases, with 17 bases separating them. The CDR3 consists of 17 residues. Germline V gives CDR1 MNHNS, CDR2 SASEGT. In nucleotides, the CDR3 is TGTGCCAGCAGTGAAGCTTTCTCGGACCCCTTGGCCGGGGAGCTGTTTTTT. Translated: CASSEAFSDPLAGELFF.

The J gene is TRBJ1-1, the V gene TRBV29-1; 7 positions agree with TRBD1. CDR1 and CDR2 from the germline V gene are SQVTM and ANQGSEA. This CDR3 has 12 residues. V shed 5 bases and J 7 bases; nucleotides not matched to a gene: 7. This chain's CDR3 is CSVFFRDSEAFF. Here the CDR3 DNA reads TGCAGCGTTTTCTTCCGGGACAGTGAAGCTTTCTTT.

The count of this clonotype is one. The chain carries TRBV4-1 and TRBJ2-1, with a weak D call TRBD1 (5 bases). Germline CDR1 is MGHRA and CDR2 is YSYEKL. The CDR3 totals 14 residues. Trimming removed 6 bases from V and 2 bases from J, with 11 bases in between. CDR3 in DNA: TGCGCCAGCAGACCCAGGGTGACCTACAATGAGCAGTTCTTC. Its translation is CASRPRVTYNEQFF.

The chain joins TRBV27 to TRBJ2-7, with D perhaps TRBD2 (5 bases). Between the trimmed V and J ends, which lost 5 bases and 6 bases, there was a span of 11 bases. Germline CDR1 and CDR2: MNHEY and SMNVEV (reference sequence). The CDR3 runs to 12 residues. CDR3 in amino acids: CASSPLRGEQYF. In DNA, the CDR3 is TGTGCCAGCAGTCCCCTCCGGGGCGAGCAGTACTTC.

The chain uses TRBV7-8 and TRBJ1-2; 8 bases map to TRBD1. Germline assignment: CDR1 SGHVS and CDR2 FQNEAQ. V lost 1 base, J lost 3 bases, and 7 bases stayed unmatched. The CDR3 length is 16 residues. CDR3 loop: CASSLELGTGDYGYTF. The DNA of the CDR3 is TGTGCCAGCAGCTTAGAACTCGGGACAGGAGACTATGGCTACACCTTC. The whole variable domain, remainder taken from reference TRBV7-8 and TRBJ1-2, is GAGVSQSPRYKVAKRGQDVALRCDPISGHVSLFWYQQALGQGPEFLTYFQNEAQLDKSGLPSDRFFAERPEGSVSTLKIQRTQQEDSAVYLCASSLELGTGDYGYTFGSGTRLTVV.